This T cell receptor beta chain came from a study of cytomegalovirus exposure and HLA in healthy donors. The study's findings and limits: In vitro checks showed that a few CMV-associated chains really do target CMV antigens. In a later analysis, productive TCRs from donors in an Asian-associated ancestry cluster reportedly carried fewer N-insertions than the cohort mean. Among TCR beta chains, those listed as cytomegalovirus-associated numbered over 150. Later on, a genetic analysis was performed. It linked a missense variant in DCLRE1C with V- and J-gene trimming of TCR beta.

Primers: 60 Vbeta forward and 13 Jbeta reverse. TCRdb's table, derived via immunoSEQ multiplex PCR, lists solely in-frame clones and lacks some. The sample includes 50,000 to 65,000 clones, around three quarters seen only once; the top ten take about 22%. Note on this clone: Its antigen is still unknown.

Germline V CDR1 and CDR2: MNHEY, SMNVEV (reference sequence). This CDR3 region has 15 residues. V was pared by 5 bases and J by 0 bases, with 11 bases between. The material sequenced was PBMCs. The receptor's source is a woman in her 50s in good health and CMV-seropositive. The V and J genes are TRBV27 and TRBJ1-5; a weak D match, TRBD1 (6 bases). The CDR3 nucleotides read TGTGCCAGCAGTGTGACAGGCCTTAGCAATCAGCCCCAGCATTTT. It specifies CASSVTGLSNQPQHF.